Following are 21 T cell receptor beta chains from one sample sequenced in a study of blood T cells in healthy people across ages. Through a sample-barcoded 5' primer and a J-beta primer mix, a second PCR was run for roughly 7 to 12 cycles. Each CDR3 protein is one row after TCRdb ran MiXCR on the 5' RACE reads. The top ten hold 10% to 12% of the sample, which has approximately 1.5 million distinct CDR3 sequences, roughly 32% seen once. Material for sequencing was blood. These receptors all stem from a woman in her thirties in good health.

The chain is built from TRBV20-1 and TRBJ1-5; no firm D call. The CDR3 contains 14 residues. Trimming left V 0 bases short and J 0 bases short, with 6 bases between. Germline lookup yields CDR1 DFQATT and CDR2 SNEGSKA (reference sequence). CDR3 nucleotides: TGCAGTGCTAGAGACGGATATAGCAATCAGCCCCAGCATTTT. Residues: CSARDGYSNQPQHF.

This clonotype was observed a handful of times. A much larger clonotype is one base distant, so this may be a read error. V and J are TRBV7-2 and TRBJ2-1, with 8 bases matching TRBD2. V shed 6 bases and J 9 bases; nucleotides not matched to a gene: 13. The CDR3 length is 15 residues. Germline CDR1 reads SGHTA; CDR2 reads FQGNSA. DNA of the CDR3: TGTGCCAGCAGAAGTAGCGGGGTGCTTTGCGCTGAGCAGTTCTTC. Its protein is CASRSSGVLCAEQFF.

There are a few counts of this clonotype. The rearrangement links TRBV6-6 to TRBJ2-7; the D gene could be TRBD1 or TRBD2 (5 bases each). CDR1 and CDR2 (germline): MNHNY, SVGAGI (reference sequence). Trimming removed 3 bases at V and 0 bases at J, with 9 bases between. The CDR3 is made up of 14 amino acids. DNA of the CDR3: TGTGCCAGCAGTTATAGAGGGGACTCCTACGAGCAGTACTTC. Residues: CASSYRGDSYEQYF.

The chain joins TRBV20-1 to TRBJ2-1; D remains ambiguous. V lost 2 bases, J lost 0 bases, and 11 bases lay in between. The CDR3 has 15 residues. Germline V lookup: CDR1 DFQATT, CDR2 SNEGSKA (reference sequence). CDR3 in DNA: TGCAGTGCTAGACTAAGGGCTAGCTCCTACAATGAGCAGTTCTTC. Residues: CSARLRASSYNEQFF.

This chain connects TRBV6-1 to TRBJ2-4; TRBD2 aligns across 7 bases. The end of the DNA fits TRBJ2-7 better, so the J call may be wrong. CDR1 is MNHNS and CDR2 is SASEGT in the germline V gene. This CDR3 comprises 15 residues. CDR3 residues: CASSPRLALRGEQYF. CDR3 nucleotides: TGTGCCAGCAGTCCAAGACTAGCTTTACGGGGCGAGCAGTACTTC.

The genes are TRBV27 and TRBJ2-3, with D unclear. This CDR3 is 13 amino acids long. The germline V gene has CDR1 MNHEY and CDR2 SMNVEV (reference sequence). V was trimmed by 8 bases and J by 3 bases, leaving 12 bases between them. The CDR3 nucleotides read TGTGCCAGCCAAACCCGGGTAACAGATACGCAGTATTTT. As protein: CASQTRVTDTQYF.

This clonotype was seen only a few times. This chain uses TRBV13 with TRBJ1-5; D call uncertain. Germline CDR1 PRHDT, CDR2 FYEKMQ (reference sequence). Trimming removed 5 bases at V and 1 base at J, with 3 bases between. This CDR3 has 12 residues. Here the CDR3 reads CASSRSNQPQHF. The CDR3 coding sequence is TGTGCCAGCAGCCGGAGCAATCAGCCCCAGCATTTT. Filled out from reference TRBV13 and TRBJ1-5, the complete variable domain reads AAGVIQSPRHLIKEKRETATLKCYPIPRHDTVYWYQQGPGQDPQFLISFYEKMQSDKGSIPDRFSAQQFSDYHSELNMSSLELGDSALYFCASSRSNQPQHFGDGTRLSIL.

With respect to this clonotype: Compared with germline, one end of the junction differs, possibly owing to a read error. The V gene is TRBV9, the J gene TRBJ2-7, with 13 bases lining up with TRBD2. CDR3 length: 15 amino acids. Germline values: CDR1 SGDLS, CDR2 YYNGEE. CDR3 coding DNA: TGTACCAGCAGCGTAGATGGACTAGCGGGAGACGAGCAGTACTTC. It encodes CTSSVDGLAGDEQYF.

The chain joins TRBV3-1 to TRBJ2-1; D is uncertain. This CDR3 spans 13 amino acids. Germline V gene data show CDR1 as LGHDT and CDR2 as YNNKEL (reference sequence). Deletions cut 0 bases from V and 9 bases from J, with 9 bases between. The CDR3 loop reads CASSQDSIFEQFF. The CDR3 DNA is TGTGCCAGCAGCCAAGATTCTATCTTTGAGCAGTTCTTC.

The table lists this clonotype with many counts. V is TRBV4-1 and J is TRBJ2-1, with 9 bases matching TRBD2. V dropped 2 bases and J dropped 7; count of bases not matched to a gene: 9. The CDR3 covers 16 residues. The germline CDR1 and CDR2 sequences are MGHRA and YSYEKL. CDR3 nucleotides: TGCGCCAGCAGCCAAATGGGCGGGGGGGCCTGGAATGAGCAGTTCTTC. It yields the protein CASSQMGGGAWNEQFF.

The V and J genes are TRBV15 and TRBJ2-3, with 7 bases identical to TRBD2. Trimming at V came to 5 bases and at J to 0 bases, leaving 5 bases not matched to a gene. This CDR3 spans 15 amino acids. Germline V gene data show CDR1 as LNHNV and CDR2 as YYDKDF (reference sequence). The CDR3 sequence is CATSYGGISTDTQYF. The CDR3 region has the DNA TGTGCCACCAGCTACGGGGGGATTAGCACAGATACGCAGTATTTT.

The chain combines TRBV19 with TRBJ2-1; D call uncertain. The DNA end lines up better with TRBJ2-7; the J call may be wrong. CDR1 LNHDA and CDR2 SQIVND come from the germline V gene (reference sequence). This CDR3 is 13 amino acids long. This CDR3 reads CASSIGAYNEQYF. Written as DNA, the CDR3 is TGTGCCAGTAGTATTGGCGCCTACAATGAGCAGTACTTC.

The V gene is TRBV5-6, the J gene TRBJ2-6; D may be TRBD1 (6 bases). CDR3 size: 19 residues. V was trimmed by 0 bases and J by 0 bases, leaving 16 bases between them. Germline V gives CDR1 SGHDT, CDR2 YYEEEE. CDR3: CASSLGAQGPSSGANVLTF. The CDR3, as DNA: TGTGCCAGCAGCTTGGGCGCTCAGGGGCCGAGCTCTGGGGCCAACGTCCTGACTTTC.

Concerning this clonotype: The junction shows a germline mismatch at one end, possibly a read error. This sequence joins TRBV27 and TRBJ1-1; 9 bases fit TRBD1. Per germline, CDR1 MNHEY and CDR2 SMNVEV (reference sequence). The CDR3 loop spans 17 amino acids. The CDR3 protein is CASWSLTGGLLGTEVFF. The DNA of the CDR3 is TGTGCCAGCTGGAGCCTTACAGGGGGCTTGTTGGGCACTGAAGTTTTCTTT.

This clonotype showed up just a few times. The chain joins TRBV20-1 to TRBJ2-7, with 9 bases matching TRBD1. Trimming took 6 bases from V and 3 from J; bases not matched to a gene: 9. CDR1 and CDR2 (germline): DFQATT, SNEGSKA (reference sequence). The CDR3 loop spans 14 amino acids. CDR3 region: CSAPGTGLGYEQYF. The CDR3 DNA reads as TGCAGTGCCCCCGGGACAGGGTTAGGCTACGAGCAGTACTTC.

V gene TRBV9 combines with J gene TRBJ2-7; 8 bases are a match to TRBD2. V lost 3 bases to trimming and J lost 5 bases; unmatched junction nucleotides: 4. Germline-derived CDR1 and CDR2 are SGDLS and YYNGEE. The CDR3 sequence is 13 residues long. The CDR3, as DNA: TGTGCCAGCAGCGGGGGACTAGGCCACGAGCAGTACTTC. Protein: CASSGGLGHEQYF. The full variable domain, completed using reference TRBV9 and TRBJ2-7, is DSGVTQTPKHLITATGQRVTLRCSPRSGDLSVYWYQQSLDQGLQFLIQYYNGEERAKGNILERFSAQQFPDLHSELNLSSLELGDSALYFCASSGGLGHEQYFGPGTRLTVT.

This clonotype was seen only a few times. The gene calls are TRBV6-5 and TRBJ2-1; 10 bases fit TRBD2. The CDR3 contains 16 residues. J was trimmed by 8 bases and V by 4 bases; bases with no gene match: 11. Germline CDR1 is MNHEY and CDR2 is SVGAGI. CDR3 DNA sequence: TGTGCCAGCAGTTCTAACTCCGGGACTAGCGTCCATGAGCAGTTCTTC. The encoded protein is CASSSNSGTSVHEQFF.

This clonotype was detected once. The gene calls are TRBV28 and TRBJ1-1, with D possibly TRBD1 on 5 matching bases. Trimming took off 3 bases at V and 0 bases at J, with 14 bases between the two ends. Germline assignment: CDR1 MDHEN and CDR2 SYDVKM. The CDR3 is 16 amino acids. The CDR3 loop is CASSFPTVGLNTEAFF. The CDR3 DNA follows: TGTGCCAGCAGTTTCCCGACAGTCGGACTGAACACTGAAGCTTTCTTT.

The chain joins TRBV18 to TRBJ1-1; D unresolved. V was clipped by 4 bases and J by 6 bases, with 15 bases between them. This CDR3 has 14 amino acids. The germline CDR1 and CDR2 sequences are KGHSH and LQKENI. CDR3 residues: CASSQSSRGSEAFF. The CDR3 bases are TGTGCCAGCTCACAATCCAGCCGGGGATCTGAAGCTTTCTTT.

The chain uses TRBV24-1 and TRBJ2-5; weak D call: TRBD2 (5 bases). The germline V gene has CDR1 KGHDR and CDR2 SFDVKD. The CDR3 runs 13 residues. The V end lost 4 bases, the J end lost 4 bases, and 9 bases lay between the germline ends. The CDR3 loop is CATSELGGETQYF. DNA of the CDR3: TGTGCCACCAGTGAGTTAGGAGGAGAGACCCAGTACTTC.

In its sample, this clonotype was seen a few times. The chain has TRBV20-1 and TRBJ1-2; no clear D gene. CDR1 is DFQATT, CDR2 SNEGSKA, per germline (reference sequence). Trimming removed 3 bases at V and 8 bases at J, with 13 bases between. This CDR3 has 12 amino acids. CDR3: CSASFGGAGYTF. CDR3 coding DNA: TGCAGTGCTAGTTTTGGTGGTGCAGGCTACACCTTC.